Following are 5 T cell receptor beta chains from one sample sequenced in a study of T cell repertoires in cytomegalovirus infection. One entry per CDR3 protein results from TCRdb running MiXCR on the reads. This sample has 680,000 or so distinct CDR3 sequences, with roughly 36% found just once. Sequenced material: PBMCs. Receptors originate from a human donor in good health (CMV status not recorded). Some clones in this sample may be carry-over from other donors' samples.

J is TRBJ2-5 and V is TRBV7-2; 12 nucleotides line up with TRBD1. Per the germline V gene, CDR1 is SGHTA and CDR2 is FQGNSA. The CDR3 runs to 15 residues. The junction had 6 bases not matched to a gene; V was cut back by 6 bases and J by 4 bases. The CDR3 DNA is TGTGCCAGCAGGAACCGGGACAGGGGGCGAGAGACCCAGTACTTC. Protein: CASRNRDRGRETQYF.

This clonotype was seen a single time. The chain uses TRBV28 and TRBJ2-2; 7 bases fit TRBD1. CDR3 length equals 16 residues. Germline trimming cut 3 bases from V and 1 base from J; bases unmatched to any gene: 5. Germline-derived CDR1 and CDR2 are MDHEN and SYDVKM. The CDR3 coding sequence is TGTGCCAGCAGTTTCCAAAACAGGGGGAACACCGGGGAGCTGTTTTTT. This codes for CASSFQNRGNTGELFF. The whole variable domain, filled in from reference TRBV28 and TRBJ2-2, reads DVKVTQSSRYLVKRTGEKVFLECVQDMDHENMFWYRQDPGLGLRLIYFSYDVKMKEKGDIPEGYSVSREKKERFSLILESASTNQTSMYLCASSFQNRGNTGELFFGEGSRLTVL.

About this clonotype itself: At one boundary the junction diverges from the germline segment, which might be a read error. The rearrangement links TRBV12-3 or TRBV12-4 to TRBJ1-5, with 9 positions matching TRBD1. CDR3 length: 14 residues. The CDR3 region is CASSSRDRVQPQQF. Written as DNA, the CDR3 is TGTGCCAGCAGTTCCCGGGACAGGGTACAGCCCCAGCAATTT.

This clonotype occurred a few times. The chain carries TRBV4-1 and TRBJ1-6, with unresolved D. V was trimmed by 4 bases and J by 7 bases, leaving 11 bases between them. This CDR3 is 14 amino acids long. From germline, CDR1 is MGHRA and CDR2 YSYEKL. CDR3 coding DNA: TGCGCCAGCAGCCCCGCGCAGCGCAATTCACCCCTCCACTTT. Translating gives CASSPAQRNSPLHF.

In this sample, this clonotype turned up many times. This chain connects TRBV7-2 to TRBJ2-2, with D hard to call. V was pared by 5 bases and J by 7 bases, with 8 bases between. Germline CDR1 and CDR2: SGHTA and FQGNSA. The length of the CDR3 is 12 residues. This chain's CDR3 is CASSPRGGELFF. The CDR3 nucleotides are TGTGCCAGCAGCCCGAGAGGCGGGGAGCTGTTTTTT.